Listed below are T cell receptor beta chains from one sample, sequenced in a study of cytomegalovirus exposure and HLA in healthy donors. Method: immunoSEQ multiplex PCR; TCRdb's copy keeps in-frame clones and lacks some. The sample contains over 200,000 clones, 90% of which appear only once. Input material: PBMCs. These receptors were collected from a woman between 18 and 29 years old in good health and CMV-seronegative. Both conserved end residues are part of each CDR3. Fields, in order: V gene, J gene, clone size, D gene, CDR3 DNA, CDR3 protein. The D gene is left open where the match is weak. Clone sizes are given selectively: once, few, many, or a class where the clone is expanded.

>TRBV18|TRBJ1-1|NA|NA
TGTGCCAGCTCACACAACAGGGAAAACACTGAAGCTTTCTTT
CASSHNRENTEAFF
>TRBV6-1|TRBJ2-5|NA|TRBD2
TGTGCCAGCAGTGAAGCGGGACTAGGGGCGACCCAGTACTTC
CASSEAGLGATQYF
>TRBV6-5|TRBJ1-1|NA|NA
TGTGCCAGCAGTTACTCGAGTTGGGGGGTGAACACTGAAGCTTTCTTT
CASSYSSWGVNTEAFF
>TRBV2|TRBJ1-2|NA|TRBD1
TGTGCCAGTGGGACAGGGAGCTATGGCTACACCTTC
CASGTGSYGYTF
>TRBV4-3|TRBJ2-5|NA|NA
TGCGCCAGCAGCCAACAACGGGACACTCGGTACCAAGAGACCCAGTACTTC
CASSQQRDTRYQETQYF
>TRBV6-1|TRBJ2-2|NA|NA
TGTGCCAGCAGTGACCAGGGGTACACCGGGGAGCTGTTTTTT
CASSDQGYTGELFF
>TRBV28|TRBJ2-2|NA|TRBD1
TGTGCCAGCAGTTACAGGGGACGTAGCGGGGAGCTGTTTTTT
CASSYRGRSGELFF
>TRBV19|TRBJ2-6|NA|TRBD2
TGTGCCAGTCTCCCTGGGGGGGTTGGGGCCAACGTCCTGACTTTC
CASLPGGVGANVLTF
>TRBV9|TRBJ1-1|NA|TRBD1
TGTGCCAGCAGCACGGGACAGGCTAACACTGAAGCTTTCTTT
CASSTGQANTEAFF
>TRBV29-1|TRBJ1-4|NA|NA
TGCAGCGCCAACGCCGACACAGTTGAAAAACTGTTTTTT
CSANADTVEKLFF
>TRBV19|TRBJ2-1|NA|NA
TGTGCCAGTAGTGCGCGTTCCGCCATTGAGCAGTTCTTC
CASSARSAIEQFF
>TRBV15|TRBJ2-5|NA|TRBD2
TGTGCCACCAGCAGAGACCCCTGGGGCGGGGGGGCCCGAGAGACCCAGTACTTC
CATSRDPWGGGARETQYF
>TRBV6-6|TRBJ1-1|NA|TRBD1
TGTGCCAGCAGTTACGGGACAGGGAGAGGTGCTGAAGCTTTCTTT
CASSYGTGRGAEAFF
>TRBV27|TRBJ2-7|NA|NA
TGTGCCAGCAGTCCCCGGCCAGGCTACTTACCGATCTACGAGCAGTACTTC
CASSPRPGYLPIYEQYF
>TRBV7-9|TRBJ1-1|NA|TRBD1
TGTGCCAGCAGCGACCGGGCCGGGACAGACTGGAAGAACACTGAAGCTTTCTTT
CASSDRAGTDWKNTEAFF
>TRBV29-1|TRBJ2-2|NA|NA
TGCAGCGTTGAACCACAGGGAAACACCGGGGAGCTGTTTTTT
CSVEPQGNTGELFF
>TRBV10-2|TRBJ2-7|NA|NA
TGCGCCAGCCGTGGAATAGCGGACTCCTACGAGCAGTACTTC
CASRGIADSYEQYF
>TRBV19|TRBJ1-5|NA|TRBD1
TGTGCCAGTAGTTTACGGGACAGGGGGTTTGTAGGTAGCAATCAGCCCCAGCATTTT
CASSLRDRGFVGSNQPQHF
>TRBV19|TRBJ2-1|NA|TRBD1
TGTGCCAGTAGTATGACCCAGGGGGCAGGGTCCTACAATGAGCAGTTCTTC
CASSMTQGAGSYNEQFF
>TRBV5-8|TRBJ1-3|NA|NA
TGTGCCAGCAGCCCTCCCTCTGGAAACACCATATATTTT
CASSPPSGNTIYF
>TRBV27|TRBJ1-1|NA|NA
TGTGCCAGCAGCCAAGGGGCAAACACTGAAGCTTTCTTT
CASSQGANTEAFF
>TRBV5-4|TRBJ2-7|few|TRBD1
TGTGCCAGCAGCTTAGGACAGGGAGACGAGCAGTACTTC
CASSLGQGDEQYF
>TRBV29-1|TRBJ2-3|NA|TRBD2
TGCAGCGTTTGCGAGGGGCTAGCGGAATCGGATACGCAGTATTTT
CSVCEGLAESDTQYF
>TRBV28|TRBJ2-7|few|NA
TGTGCCAGCAGTTCGCTGCCGGACAGATCCTACGAGCAGTACTTC
CASSSLPDRSYEQYF
>TRBV18|TRBJ2-7|NA|NA
TGTGCCAGCTCGCCTACCCGGGAATACGAGCAGTACTTC
CASSPTREYEQYF
>TRBV7-2|TRBJ2-7|NA|TRBD1
TGTGCCAGCAGTACCGGGACAGGGACCGAGCAGTACTTC
CASSTGTGTEQYF
>TRBV13|TRBJ1-5|NA|TRBD1
TGTGCCAGCAGTATGGACAGGGATCAGCCCCAGCATTTT
CASSMDRDQPQHF
>TRBV18|TRBJ1-1|NA|NA
TGTGCCAGCTCACGGCAGGGCGGGAACACTGAAGCTTTCTTT
CASSRQGGNTEAFF
>TRBV18|TRBJ2-7|NA|TRBD2
TGTGCCAGCTCACCGACCACTAGCGGGGACTCCTACGAGCAGTACTTC
CASSPTTSGDSYEQYF
>TRBV28|TRBJ2-7|NA|NA
TGTGCCAGCAGTTTCTCCCCCAACGCGGGGGAGCAGTACTTC
CASSFSPNAGEQYF
>TRBV9|TRBJ2-7|once|TRBD2
TGTGCCAGCAGCCCAACTTGGGGGGGTTACGAGCAGTACTTC
CASSPTWGGYEQYF
>TRBV5-4|TRBJ1-3|NA|NA
TGTGCCAGCAGCTTGGACAAAAACACCATATATTTT
CASSLDKNTIYF
>TRBV6-5|TRBJ1-6|NA|NA
NA
CASSSSTGTYNSPLHF
>TRBV7-2|TRBJ2-3|NA|TRBD2
TGTGCCAGCAGCTTAGTTTCTAGCGGGGGGCGAGATACGCAGTATTTT
CASSLVSSGGRDTQYF
>TRBV27|TRBJ2-5|once|NA
TGTGCCAGCAGTTTAGCAGGGATGGGGACCCAGTACTTC
CASSLAGMGTQYF
>TRBV7-9|TRBJ2-3|NA|TRBD2
TGTGCCAGCAGCTTTCCAGTTGGCACTAGCGGGCTCAACACAGATACGCAGTATTTT
CASSFPVGTSGLNTDTQYF
>TRBV7-8|TRBJ1-1|NA|TRBD1
TGTGCCAGCAGCCGTAACGTCCCGGGACAGGGACGGACTGAAGCTTTCTTT
CASSRNVPGQGRTEAFF
>TRBV7-9|TRBJ1-2|NA|NA
TGTGCCAGCAGCTTAGATTTGGGGGGAGCTTATGGCTACACCTTC
CASSLDLGGAYGYTF
>TRBV7-9|TRBJ2-3|NA|TRBD2
TGTGCCAGCAGTCTATCCCGGGGGGGCGCGGGAGATGAAGATACGCAGTATTTT
CASSLSRGGAGDEDTQYF
>TRBV10-3|TRBJ2-1|NA|TRBD2
TGTGCCATCAGTAGACTAGCGGGGGTTTCCTACAATGAGCAGTTCTTC
CAISRLAGVSYNEQFF
>TRBV27|TRBJ1-2|NA|TRBD1
TGTGCCAGCAGTACACAAACAGGGGATGGCTATGGCTACACCTTC
CASSTQTGDGYGYTF
>TRBV7-2|TRBJ1-4|NA|TRBD1
TGTGCCAGCAGCCTCGACAGGGGGGATGAAAAACTGTTTTTT
CASSLDRGDEKLFF
>TRBV12-5|TRBJ2-1|NA|TRBD2
TGTGCTAGTGGTTTGGTATACGGCGGGGGATCCTACAATGAGCAGTTCTTC
CASGLVYGGGSYNEQFF
>TRBV19|TRBJ1-5|NA|NA
TGTGCCAGTAGCCTAAGAGATCAGCCCCAGCATTTT
CASSLRDQPQHF
>TRBV11-2|TRBJ2-7|NA|TRBD2
TGTGCCAGCAGCTTAGCCCCCTTCCCTACGGTAGCGGGGGAGCAGTACTTC
CASSLAPFPTVAGEQYF
>TRBV20-1|TRBJ2-5|NA|TRBD2
TGCAGTGCTACTAGCGGAGAGACCCAGTACTTC
CSATSGETQYF
>TRBV2|TRBJ1-5|NA|NA
TGTGCCAGCACTCCAGACAGCGGCAATCAGCCCCAGCATTTT
CASTPDSGNQPQHF